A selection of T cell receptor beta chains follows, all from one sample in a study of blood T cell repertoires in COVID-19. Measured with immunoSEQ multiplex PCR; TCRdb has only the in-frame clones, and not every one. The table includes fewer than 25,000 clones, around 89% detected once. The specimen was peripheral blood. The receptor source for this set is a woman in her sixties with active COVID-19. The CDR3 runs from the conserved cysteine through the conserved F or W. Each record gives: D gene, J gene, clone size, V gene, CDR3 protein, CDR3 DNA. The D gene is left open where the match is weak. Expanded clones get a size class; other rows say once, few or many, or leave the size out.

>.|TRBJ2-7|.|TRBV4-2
CASSQDTGRYEQYF
TGTGCCAGCAGCCAAGATACAGGGAGATACGAGCAGTACTTC
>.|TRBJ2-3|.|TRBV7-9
CASSLAAADTQYF
TGTGCCAGCAGCTTAGCGGCCGCAGATACGCAGTATTTT
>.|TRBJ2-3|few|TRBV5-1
CASSSGTDTQYF
TGCGCCAGCAGCTCGGGCACAGATACGCAGTATTTT
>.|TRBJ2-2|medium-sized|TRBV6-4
CASSDGGSGPATTGELFF
TGTGCCAGCAGTGACGGAGGGTCAGGGCCTGCCACCACCGGGGAGCTGTTTTTT
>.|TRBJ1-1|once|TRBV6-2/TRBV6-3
CASTPGGANTEAFF
TGTGCCAGCACCCCCGGGGGGGCGAACACTGAAGCTTTCTTT
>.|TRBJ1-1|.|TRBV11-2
CASSLVMNTEAFF
TGTGCCAGCAGCTTAGTTATGAACACTGAAGCTTTCTTT
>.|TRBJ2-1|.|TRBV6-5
CASMRGEGSNEQFF
TGTGCCAGCATGCGTGGGGAAGGGAGCAATGAGCAGTTCTTC
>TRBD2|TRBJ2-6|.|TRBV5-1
CASSGGSSGANVLTF
TGCGCCAGCAGCGGCGGGAGCTCTGGGGCCAACGTCCTGACTTTC
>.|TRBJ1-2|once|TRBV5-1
CASSLVGGQVGYTF
TGCGCCAGCAGCTTGGTCGGAGGGCAGGTCGGCTACACCTTC
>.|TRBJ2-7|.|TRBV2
CASSEGLLYEQYF
TGTGCCAGCAGTGAAGGGCTCCTTTACGAGCAGTACTTC
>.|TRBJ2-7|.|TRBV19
CASSITGAFPVQYF
TGTGCCAGTAGTATAACAGGAGCCTTTCCGGTGCAGTACTTC
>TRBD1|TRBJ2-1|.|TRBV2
CASSGRTGGYNEQFF
TGTGCCAGCAGTGGACGGACAGGTGGATACAATGAGCAGTTCTTC
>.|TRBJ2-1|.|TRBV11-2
CASSLLAGSNEQFF
TGTGCCAGCAGCTTACTGGCGGGCTCGAATGAGCAGTTCTTC
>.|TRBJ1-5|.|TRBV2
CASSLDSSNQPQHF
TGTGCCAGCAGTTTGGACAGTAGCAATCAGCCCCAGCATTTT
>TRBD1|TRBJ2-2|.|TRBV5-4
CASRKPGGSGTGELFF
TGTGCCAGCAGGAAGCCAGGGGGATCGGGCACCGGGGAGCTGTTTTTT
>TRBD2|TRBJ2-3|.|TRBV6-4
CASRPGLAGGRSRSTDTQYF
TGTGCCAGCAGGCCGGGACTAGCGGGGGGGAGATCTAGAAGCACAGATACGCAGTATTTT
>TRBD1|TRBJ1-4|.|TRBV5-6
CASSLRQGPNEKLFF
TGTGCCAGCAGCCTTAGACAGGGGCCTAATGAAAAACTGTTTTTT
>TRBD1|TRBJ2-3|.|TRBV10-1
CASSEIAGGYTDTQYF
TGCGCCAGCAGTGAGATTGCAGGGGGCTACACAGATACGCAGTATTTT
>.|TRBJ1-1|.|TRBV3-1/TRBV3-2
CASSQAGPRETEAFF
TGTGCCAGCAGCCAAGCCGGACCGAGGGAGACTGAAGCTTTCTTT
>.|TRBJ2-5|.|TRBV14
CASSPSYVGGETQYF
TGTGCCAGCAGCCCATCCTATGTGGGCGGGGAGACCCAGTACTTC
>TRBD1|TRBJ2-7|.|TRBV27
CASSPAGTAEQYF
TGTGCCAGCAGTCCGGCTGGGACAGCCGAGCAGTACTTC
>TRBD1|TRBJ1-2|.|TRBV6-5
CATRQGDGYTF
TGTGCCACACGACAGGGGGATGGCTACACCTTC
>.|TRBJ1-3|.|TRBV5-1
CASSLLPGNTIYF
TGCGCCAGCAGCCTACTGCCTGGAAACACCATATATTTT
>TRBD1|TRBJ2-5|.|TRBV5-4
CASSSRRQGPETQYF
TGTGCCAGCAGCTCGAGGAGACAGGGTCCAGAGACCCAGTACTTC
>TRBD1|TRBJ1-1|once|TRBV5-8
CASSPTGTGAFF
TGTGCCAGCAGCCCAACCGGGACAGGGGCTTTCTTT
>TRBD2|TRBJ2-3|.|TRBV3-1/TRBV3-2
CASSFASGWTSTDTQYF
TGTGCCAGCAGCTTCGCTAGCGGGTGGACTAGCACAGATACGCAGTATTTT
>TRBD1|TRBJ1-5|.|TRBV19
CASTKGQFNQPQHF
TGTGCCAGTACCAAGGGACAGTTTAATCAGCCCCAGCATTTT
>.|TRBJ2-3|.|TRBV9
CASSPVGGESDTQYF
TGTGCCAGCAGCCCCGTAGGGGGGGAATCCGATACGCAGTATTTT
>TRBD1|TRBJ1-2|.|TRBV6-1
CASSEGTGNYGYTF
TGTGCCAGCAGTGAAGGGACAGGGAACTATGGCTACACCTTC
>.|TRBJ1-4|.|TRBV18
CASSLFQGEDEKLFF
TGTGCCAGCTCCCTTTTTCAGGGTGAAGATGAAAAACTGTTTTTT
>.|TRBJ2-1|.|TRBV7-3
CASSLSGNEQFF
TGTGCCAGCAGCTTATCGGGTAATGAGCAGTTCTTC
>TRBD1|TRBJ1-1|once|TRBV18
CASSQGADTEAFF
TGTGCCAGCTCACAGGGGGCGGACACTGAAGCTTTCTTT
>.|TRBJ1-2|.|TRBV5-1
CASSLERANYGYTF
TGCGCCAGCAGCTTGGAAAGAGCTAACTATGGCTACACCTTC
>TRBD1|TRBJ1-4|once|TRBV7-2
CASSLTGTGLEKLFF
TGTGCCAGCAGCCTAACCGGGACAGGGCTCGAAAAACTGTTTTTT
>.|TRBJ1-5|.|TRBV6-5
CASSPHPPGFEPQHF
TGTGCCAGCAGTCCCCACCCCCCAGGGTTTGAGCCCCAGCATTTT
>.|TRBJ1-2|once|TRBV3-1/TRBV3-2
CASSQVQSGYTF
TGTGCCAGCAGCCAAGTCCAATCTGGCTACACCTTC
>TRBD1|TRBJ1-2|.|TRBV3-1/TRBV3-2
CASRHGTGNYGYTF
TGTGCCAGCAGACACGGGACAGGGAACTATGGCTACACCTTC
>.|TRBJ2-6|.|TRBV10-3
CAISAAGRSGANVLTF
TGTGCCATCAGTGCGGCGGGACGCTCTGGGGCCAACGTCCTGACTTTC
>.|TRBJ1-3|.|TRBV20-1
CSARGENTIYF
TGCAGTGCTAGAGGAGAAAACACCATATATTTT
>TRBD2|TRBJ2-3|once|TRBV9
CASSVAAGGTDTQYF
TGTGCCAGCAGCGTAGCGGCGGGGGGCACAGATACGCAGTATTTT
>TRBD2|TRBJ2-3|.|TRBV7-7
CASSPSGGSTDTQYF
TGTGCCAGCAGCCCCAGCGGGGGTAGCACAGATACGCAGTATTTT
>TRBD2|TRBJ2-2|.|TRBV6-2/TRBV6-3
CASSYLVGGDNTGELFF
TGTGCCAGCAGTTATCTTGTCGGGGGGGATAACACCGGGGAGCTGTTTTTT
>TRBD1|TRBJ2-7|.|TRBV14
CASSQDLGQVQYF
TGTGCCAGCAGCCAAGATCTAGGACAGGTGCAGTACTTC